The 9 T cell receptor beta chains presented below share a single source sample, sequenced in a study of blood T cell repertoires in COVID-19. Profiling relied on immunoSEQ multiplex PCR, and the TCRdb table lists in-frame clones only, not all of them. The sample contains almost 500,000 clones, roughly nine tenths of which appear only once. The sample was PBMCs or T cells enriched from blood (not recorded which). These receptors were taken from a woman aged 60 to 75 who had recovered from COVID-19.

V and J are TRBV7-8 and TRBJ1-4; unclear D gene. Looked up from germline, CDR1 is SGHVS and CDR2 is FQNEAQ. Trimming took off 1 base at V and 7 bases at J, with 4 bases between the two ends. CDR3 length: 12 amino acids. CDR3 loop: CASSLVGEKLFF. DNA of the CDR3: TGTGCCAGCAGCTTAGTCGGTGAAAAACTGTTTTTT.

CDR3 sequence reads: CASRKTGGDEKLFF. CDR3 nucleotides: TGCGCCAGCCGTAAGACAGGGGGCGATGAAAAACTGTTTTTT. The chain is built from TRBV10-2 and TRBJ1-4; 10 positions agree with TRBD1. This CDR3 is built from 14 residues. The germline CDR1 and CDR2 sequences are WSHSY and SAAADI. V shed 8 bases and J 6 bases; nucleotides not matched to a gene: 6.

This clone was detected many times. This chain joins TRBV24-1 and TRBJ2-1, with 8 positions matching TRBD1. This CDR3 is built from 15 residues. Germline V gives CDR1 KGHDR, CDR2 SFDVKD. The V and J ends lost 2 bases and 8 bases, in that order; junction bases with no gene match: 7. The CDR3: CATSDSGDRWDEQFF. In DNA form, the CDR3 reads TGTGCCACCAGTGATTCGGGGGACAGGTGGGATGAGCAGTTCTTC.

The CDR3 coding sequence is TGTGCCAGCAGCATCGGGGAGAACGAGCAGTACTTC. Residues: CASSIGENEQYF. The chain couples TRBV9 to TRBJ2-7, with D perhaps matching TRBD2 (5 bases). V was clipped by 4 bases and J by 5 bases, with 10 bases between them. Looked up from germline, CDR1 is SGDLS and CDR2 is YYNGEE. This CDR3 region has 12 residues.

The V and J genes are TRBV10-2 and TRBJ2-7; 7 nucleotides line up with TRBD1. The CDR3 covers 13 residues. From germline, CDR1 is WSHSY and CDR2 SAAADI. J was trimmed by 2 bases and V by 6 bases; bases with no gene match: 4. DNA of the CDR3: TGCGCCAGCAGCCAAGGACAGGCCTACGAGCAGTACGTC. Translating gives CASSQGQAYEQYV.

The V gene is TRBV10-2, the J gene TRBJ2-7, with TRBD2 as a possible D gene (6 bases). The germline V and J ends were trimmed by 6 bases and 2 bases, with 11 bases remaining between them. From germline, CDR1 is WSHSY and CDR2 SAAADI. This CDR3 is built from 13 residues. CDR3 coding DNA: TGCGCCAGCAGCCAGGAGGGGCCCTACGAGCAGTACTTC. Translated, it gives CASSQEGPYEQYF.

The V gene is TRBV7-9, the J gene TRBJ1-2; no reliable D call. The germline V gene encodes CDR1 SEHNR and CDR2 FQNEAQ (reference sequence). V was clipped by 3 bases and J by 6 bases, with 17 bases between them. The CDR3 consists of 15 residues. CDR3 residues: CASSFSAAVGNGYTF. The DNA of the CDR3 is TGTGCCAGCAGCTTTTCAGCGGCGGTGGGAAATGGCTACACCTTC.

The gene calls are TRBV5-1 and TRBJ2-5, with 15 bases that match TRBD2. This CDR3 spans 16 amino acids. The V gene's germline CDR1 is SGHRS and CDR2 YFSETQ. The junction had 3 bases not matched to a gene; V was cut back by 4 bases and J by 2 bases. DNA for the CDR3: TGCGCCAGCAGCACGGGACTAGCGGGGGGTCAAGAGACCCAGTACTTC. As protein: CASSTGLAGGQETQYF.

The gene calls are TRBV11-3 and TRBJ2-7; possibly TRBD2 for D (5 bases). Germline CDR1 SGHNT, CDR2 YENEEA. This CDR3 is 12 amino acids long. Trimming removed 2 bases from V and 7 bases from J, with 9 bases in between. CDR3 loop: CASSLRGNEQYF. CDR3 DNA: TGTGCCAGCAGCTTAAGAGGGAATGAGCAGTACTTC.